This is a list of T cell receptor beta chains from one sample in a study of cytomegalovirus exposure and HLA in healthy donors. Sequencing used immunoSEQ multiplex PCR; TCRdb keeps in-frame clones, though not all of them. The sample has about 110,000 clones; roughly 78% are singletons. Material: PBMCs. The receptors were sampled from a woman under 40 in good health and CMV-seronegative. CDR3s include the opening cysteine and the closing phenylalanine or tryptophan. Each record gives: D gene, J gene, V gene, clone size, CDR3 protein, CDR3 DNA. The D gene is left open where the match is weak. A row's size may be missing; if present it is once, few, many or a size class.

>TRBD1|TRBJ2-7|TRBV9|NA
CASSPGQGGMEQYF
TGTGCCAGCAGCCCCGGACAGGGGGGAATGGAGCAGTACTTC
>TRBD2|TRBJ2-1|TRBV29-1|NA
CSVDSGRAVEQFF
TGCAGCGTTGATAGCGGGAGGGCAGTTGAGCAGTTCTTC
>TRBD1|TRBJ1-4|TRBV13|NA
CASSSGDREEKLFF
TGTGCCAGCAGCTCAGGGGACAGGGAGGAAAAACTGTTTTTT
>TRBD2|TRBJ2-1|TRBV7-2|many
CASRPTGTSGEQFF
TGTGCCAGCAGACCCACCGGGACTAGCGGCGAGCAGTTCTTC
>TRBD1|TRBJ1-1|TRBV5-4|NA
CASSFPGQPSEAFF
TGTGCCAGCAGCTTCCCGGGACAGCCATCTGAAGCTTTCTTT
>NA|TRBJ1-3|TRBV7-8|few
CASSLARGNTIYF
TGTGCCAGCAGCTTAGCGCGTGGAAACACCATATATTTT
>TRBD1|TRBJ1-1|TRBV5-1|NA
CASSLALTGPTEAFF
TGCGCCAGCAGCTTGGCCTTGACAGGGCCCACTGAAGCTTTCTTT
>TRBD1|TRBJ1-2|TRBV27|NA
CASSLTGGANGYTF
TGTGCCAGCAGTTTAACAGGGGGAGCTAATGGCTACACCTTC
>NA|TRBJ1-2|TRBV7-2|NA
CASSPYQNYGYTF
TGTGCCAGCAGCCCCTACCAAAACTATGGCTACACCTTC
>TRBD1|TRBJ2-7|TRBV10-3|few
CAISEGDRGTYEQYF
TGTGCCATCAGTGAGGGGGACAGGGGGACATACGAGCAGTACTTC
>NA|TRBJ1-2|TRBV25-1|NA
CASSELWQGYGGYTF
TGTGCCAGCAGTGAATTGTGGCAGGGCTACGGTGGCTACACCTTC
>NA|TRBJ2-5|TRBV4-1|NA
CASSSGTRDQETQYF
TGCGCCAGCAGCTCCGGGACAAGAGACCAAGAGACCCAGTACTTC
>NA|TRBJ1-3|TRBV2|NA
CASRGDLSGNTIYF
TGTGCCAGCCGGGGGGACCTCTCTGGAAACACCATATATTTT
>NA|TRBJ1-4|TRBV4-1|NA
CASSQAFMGGTNEKLFF
TGCGCCAGCAGCCAAGCGTTTATGGGGGGGACTAATGAAAAACTGTTTTTT
>NA|TRBJ2-5|TRBV7-8|NA
CASSPGVSGRETQYF
TGTGCCAGCAGCCCAGGGGTATCCGGTAGGGAGACCCAGTACTTC
>TRBD2|TRBJ2-1|TRBV19|NA
CATSEASGHEQFF
TGTGCCACCTCAGAGGCTAGCGGGCATGAGCAGTTCTTC
>TRBD1|TRBJ2-7|TRBV29-1|NA
CSVAGTGGGEQYF
TGCAGCGTTGCCGGGACAGGGGGCGGTGAGCAGTACTTC
>TRBD1|TRBJ1-1|TRBV7-8|NA
CASSWVYSRDRVMNTEAFF
TGTGCCAGCAGCTGGGTTTATAGCCGGGACAGGGTAATGAACACTGAAGCTTTCTTT
>NA|TRBJ2-2|TRBV6-5|NA
CASSYSVVGAGELFF
TGTGCCAGCAGTTACAGCGTAGTTGGGGCAGGGGAGCTGTTTTTT
>NA|TRBJ1-2|TRBV10-2|NA
CASSESTFGYTF
TGCGCCAGCAGTGAGTCGACTTTCGGCTACACCTTC
>NA|TRBJ1-1|TRBV5-4|NA
CASSLNQGIGSEAFF
TGTGCCAGCAGCTTGAATCAGGGGATCGGGTCTGAAGCTTTCTTT
>NA|TRBJ2-7|TRBV5-4|NA
CASSFSLGGGYEQYF
TGTGCCAGCAGCTTCTCGTTGGGAGGAGGCTACGAGCAGTACTTC
>NA|TRBJ1-4|TRBV7-9|few
CASSLDLGDEKLFF
TGTGCCAGCAGCTTAGATTTAGGAGATGAAAAACTGTTTTTT
>NA|TRBJ2-1|TRBV5-4|NA
CASSFETRDNEQFF
TGTGCCAGCAGCTTCGAAACGAGAGACAATGAGCAGTTCTTC
>NA|TRBJ1-4|TRBV4-1|NA
CASSQTPIREKLFF
TGCGCCAGCAGCCAAACCCCGATCCGGGAAAAACTGTTTTTT
>TRBD1|TRBJ2-2|TRBV5-1|NA
CASSPWIGGRDTGELFF
TGCGCCAGCAGCCCCTGGATAGGGGGCCGAGACACCGGGGAGCTGTTTTTT
>TRBD2|TRBJ2-1|TRBV28|once
CASRVLAGDYNEQFF
TGTGCCAGCAGGGTCCTAGCGGGAGACTACAATGAGCAGTTCTTC
>NA|TRBJ2-5|TRBV28|few
CASSRRTVERSETQYF
TGTGCCAGCAGCCGTAGGACCGTTGAGCGGTCGGAGACCCAGTACTTC
>NA|TRBJ1-3|TRBV7-2|NA
CASSLPGARTGNTIYF
TGTGCCAGCAGCTTACCAGGGGCGCGGACTGGAAACACCATATATTTT
>TRBD1|TRBJ1-1|TRBV7-7|NA
CASSLGQGTEAFF
TGTGCCAGCAGCCTAGGACAGGGCACTGAAGCTTTCTTT
>NA|TRBJ2-7|TRBV7-9|NA
CASSLGGASYEQYF
TGTGCCAGCAGCTTAGGCGGCGCCTCCTACGAGCAGTACTTC
>TRBD1|TRBJ1-2|TRBV30|NA
CAWKPGQGGLYGYTF
TGTGCCTGGAAACCGGGACAGGGGGGCCTCTATGGCTACACCTTC